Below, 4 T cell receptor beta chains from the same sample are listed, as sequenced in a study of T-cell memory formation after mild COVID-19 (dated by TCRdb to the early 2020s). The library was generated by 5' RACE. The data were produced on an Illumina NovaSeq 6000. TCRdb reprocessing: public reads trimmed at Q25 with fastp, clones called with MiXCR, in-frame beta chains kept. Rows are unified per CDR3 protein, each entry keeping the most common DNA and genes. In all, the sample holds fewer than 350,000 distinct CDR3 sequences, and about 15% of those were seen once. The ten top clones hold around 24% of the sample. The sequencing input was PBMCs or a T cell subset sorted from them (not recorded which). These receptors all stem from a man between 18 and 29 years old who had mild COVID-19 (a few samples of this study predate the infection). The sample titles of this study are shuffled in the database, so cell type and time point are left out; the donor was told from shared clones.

The DNA of the CDR3 is TGTGCCAGCAGCTCTCCAGGGGGCACTGAAGCTTTCTTT. Residues: CASSSPGGTEAFF. This sequence joins TRBV7-2 and TRBJ1-1; TRBD1 aligns across 7 bases. The germline gives CDR1 SGHTA, CDR2 FQGNSA. The ends lost 4 bases at V and 4 bases at J; junction bases unmatched: 3. The CDR3 is made up of 13 amino acids.

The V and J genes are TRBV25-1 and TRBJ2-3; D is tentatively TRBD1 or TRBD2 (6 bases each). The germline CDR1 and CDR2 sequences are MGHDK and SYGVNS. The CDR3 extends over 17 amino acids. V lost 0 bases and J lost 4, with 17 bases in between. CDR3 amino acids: CASSEYSDRWGADTQYF. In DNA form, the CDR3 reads TGTGCCAGCAGTGAATACTCCGACAGGTGGGGGGCAGATACGCAGTATTTT. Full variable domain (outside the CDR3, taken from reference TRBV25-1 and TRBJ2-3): EADIYQTPRYLVIGTGKKITLECSQTMGHDKMYWYQQDPGMELHLIHYSYGVNSTEKGDLSSESTVSRIRTEHFPLTLESARPSHTSQYLCASSEYSDRWGADTQYFGPGTRLTVL.

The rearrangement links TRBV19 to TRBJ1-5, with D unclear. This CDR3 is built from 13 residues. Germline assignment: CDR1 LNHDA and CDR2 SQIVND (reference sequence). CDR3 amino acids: CAGAPGSNQPQHF. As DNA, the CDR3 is TGTGCGGGTGCCCCCGGGAGCAATCAGCCCCAGCATTTT.

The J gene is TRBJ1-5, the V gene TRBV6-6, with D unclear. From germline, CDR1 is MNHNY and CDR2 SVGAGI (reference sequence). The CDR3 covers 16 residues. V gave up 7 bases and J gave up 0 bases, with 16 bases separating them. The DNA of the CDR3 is TGTGCCAGCATGGGCACAGAGGTGTATAGCAATCAGCCCCAGCATTTT. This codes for CASMGTEVYSNQPQHF.